Listed below are T cell receptor beta chains from one sample, sequenced in a study of Graves' ophthalmopathy and Graves' hyperthyroidism. Via MiXCR, TCRdb re-called the multiplex PCR reads, giving one row per CDR3 protein. The data show approximately 480,000 distinct CDR3 sequences, with over 13% seen just once and over 7.5% held by the top ten. The specimen was blood. These receptors all stem from a young woman with Graves' ophthalmopathy. The CDR3 runs from the conserved cysteine through the conserved F or W. A D gene is named only where the DNA matches it firmly. Clone sizes are given selectively: once, few, many, or a class where the clone is expanded.

V gene: TRBV6-1
clone size: NA
D gene: NA
J gene: TRBJ1-5
CDR3 DNA: TGTGCCAGCAGCGCCGGGAGCATAAATCAGCCCCAGCATTTT
CDR3 protein: CASSAGSINQPQHF

V gene: TRBV6-1
clone size: many
D gene: NA
J gene: TRBJ1-5
CDR3 DNA: TGTGCCAGCAGTGAAGCTACGGATCAGCCCCAGCATTTT
CDR3 protein: CASSEATDQPQHF

V gene: TRBV7-9
clone size: few
D gene: NA
J gene: TRBJ1-1
CDR3 DNA: TGTGCCAGCAGGATTATGGGGGACACTGAAGCTTTCTTT
CDR3 protein: CASRIMGDTEAFF

V gene: TRBV6-1
clone size: many
D gene: TRBD1
J gene: TRBJ1-6
CDR3 DNA: TGTGCCAGCAGTGAACAGGGGGCGGTTTCACCCCTCCACTTT
CDR3 protein: CASSEQGAVSPLHF

V gene: TRBV27
clone size: NA
D gene: TRBD2
J gene: TRBJ2-5
CDR3 DNA: TGTGCCAGCAGTCCATTGACTAGCGGGGGATACCAAGAGACCCAGTACTTC
CDR3 protein: CASSPLTSGGYQETQYF

V gene: TRBV12-5
clone size: NA
D gene: TRBD2
J gene: TRBJ2-5
CDR3 DNA: TGTGCTAGTGGTTTGGTACTGGTAGCGGGGGGGCCGTGGGAGACCAAGTACTTC
CDR3 protein: CASGLVLVAGGPWETKYF

V gene: TRBV6-2/TRBV6-3
clone size: many
D gene: NA
J gene: TRBJ1-1
CDR3 DNA: TGTGCCAGCAGTTACGCCGGGAGTACTGAAGCTTTCTTT
CDR3 protein: CASSYAGSTEAFF

V gene: TRBV4-2
clone size: NA
D gene: TRBD2
J gene: TRBJ2-2
CDR3 DNA: TGTGCCAGCAGCCAAGTAGCGGGGGACACCGGGGAGCTGTTTTTT
CDR3 protein: CASSQVAGDTGELFF

V gene: TRBV7-8
clone size: NA
D gene: NA
J gene: TRBJ1-5
CDR3 DNA: TGTGCCAGCAGCTTGAGACAAGGAGGTCATCCCCAGCATTTT
CDR3 protein: CASSLRQGGHPQHF

V gene: TRBV28
clone size: few
D gene: TRBD2
J gene: TRBJ2-5
CDR3 DNA: TGTGCCAGCAGTTTAAGGGACTATCTAAAAGAGACCCAGTACTTC
CDR3 protein: CASSLRDYLKETQYF

V gene: TRBV2
clone size: many
D gene: NA
J gene: TRBJ1-1
CDR3 DNA: TGTGCCAGCCTTGGTAGTGAAGCTTTCTTT
CDR3 protein: CASLGSEAFF

V gene: TRBV12-3/TRBV12-4
clone size: many
D gene: NA
J gene: TRBJ1-1
CDR3 DNA: TGTGCCAGCAGCCCCCAAGGAGAAGCTTTCTTT
CDR3 protein: CASSPQGEAFF

V gene: TRBV24-1
clone size: many
D gene: TRBD2
J gene: TRBJ2-5
CDR3 DNA: TGTGCCACCAGTGCCAGTAGCGGGAGGGCCGGAGAGACCCAGTACTTC
CDR3 protein: CATSASSGRAGETQYF

V gene: TRBV24-1
clone size: many
D gene: NA
J gene: TRBJ2-5
CDR3 DNA: TGTGCCACTGCTGGGAGACAAGAGACCCAGTACTTC
CDR3 protein: CATAGRQETQYF

V gene: TRBV2
clone size: many
D gene: NA
J gene: TRBJ1-6
CDR3 DNA: TGTGCCAGCAAGGTGAGGGGGTTAAATTCACCCCTCCACTTT
CDR3 protein: CASKVRGLNSPLHF

V gene: TRBV28
clone size: many
D gene: TRBD1
J gene: TRBJ1-1
CDR3 DNA: TGTGCCAGCAGTTTCAGGGGGTGGCACACTGAAGCTTTCTTT
CDR3 protein: CASSFRGWHTEAFF

V gene: TRBV28
clone size: many
D gene: TRBD1
J gene: TRBJ2-3
CDR3 DNA: TGTGCCAGCAGTCCCGGGACAGGGGGCGCGGATACGCAGTATTTT
CDR3 protein: CASSPGTGGADTQYF

V gene: TRBV2
clone size: many
D gene: NA
J gene: TRBJ1-2
CDR3 DNA: TGTGCCAGCAGTGAAAAATTGAACGGTGGCTACACCTTC
CDR3 protein: CASSEKLNGGYTF

V gene: TRBV6-1
clone size: many
D gene: NA
J gene: TRBJ1-5
CDR3 DNA: TGTGCCAGCAGTGAAACCCGGAATCAGCCCCAGCATTTT
CDR3 protein: CASSETRNQPQHF

V gene: TRBV12-3/TRBV12-4
clone size: many
D gene: TRBD1
J gene: TRBJ2-7
CDR3 DNA: TGTGCCAGCAGTCCACGGGACAGAAATCCCTACGAGCAGTACTTC
CDR3 protein: CASSPRDRNPYEQYF

V gene: TRBV2
clone size: many
D gene: NA
J gene: TRBJ2-2
CDR3 DNA: TGTGCCAGCAGGTTTCAACAGGGAGTCGGGGAGCTGTTTTTT
CDR3 protein: CASRFQQGVGELFF

V gene: TRBV28
clone size: NA
D gene: TRBD2
J gene: TRBJ2-5
CDR3 DNA: TGTGCCAGCAGTTTGGTCCTCGCAATAGCGGGGGATCATCAAGAGACCCAGTACTTC
CDR3 protein: CASSLVLAIAGDHQETQYF

V gene: TRBV6-1
clone size: few
D gene: NA
J gene: TRBJ1-1
CDR3 DNA: TGTGCCGGCAACGAGTGGGGGGCCCCTGAAGCTTTCTTT
CDR3 protein: CAGNEWGAPEAFF

V gene: TRBV18
clone size: few
D gene: NA
J gene: TRBJ1-3
CDR3 DNA: TGTGCCAGCTCACCATTTTTCGGTCCAGACTCTGGAAACACCATATATTTT
CDR3 protein: CASSPFFGPDSGNTIYF

V gene: TRBV6-1
clone size: NA
D gene: TRBD1
J gene: TRBJ1-1
CDR3 DNA: TGTGCCAGCAGTAGGACAGGGGCCCTGAACACTGAAGCTTTCTTT
CDR3 protein: CASSRTGALNTEAFF

V gene: TRBV12-3/TRBV12-4
clone size: NA
D gene: NA
J gene: TRBJ2-2
CDR3 DNA: TGTGCCAGCAGGCCCAACGGCCACGACACCGGGGAGCTGTTTTTT
CDR3 protein: CASRPNGHDTGELFF

V gene: TRBV6-5
clone size: many
D gene: TRBD1
J gene: TRBJ2-5
CDR3 DNA: TGTGCCAGCAGTTACTCGACGGGACAGCTGGCCCAGTACTTC
CDR3 protein: CASSYSTGQLAQYF

V gene: TRBV28
clone size: many
D gene: TRBD1
J gene: TRBJ1-6
CDR3 DNA: TGTGCCAGCAGTCGGACAGGGGCTCTTTCACCCCTCCACTTT
CDR3 protein: CASSRTGALSPLHF

V gene: TRBV11-2
clone size: many
D gene: TRBD2
J gene: TRBJ2-7
CDR3 DNA: TGTGCCAGCAGTTGGGGACTAGCGGGGGCAGCCGCCGAGCAGTACTTC
CDR3 protein: CASSWGLAGAAAEQYF

V gene: TRBV28
clone size: many
D gene: TRBD2
J gene: TRBJ2-7
CDR3 DNA: TGTGCCACTAACCCCCGGGGGGAAGAGCAGTACTTC
CDR3 protein: CATNPRGEEQYF

V gene: TRBV6-1
clone size: many
D gene: NA
J gene: TRBJ1-1
CDR3 DNA: TGTGCCAGCAGTGTTACTAAGGGGGGCACTGAAGCTTTCTTT
CDR3 protein: CASSVTKGGTEAFF

V gene: TRBV28
clone size: once
D gene: NA
J gene: TRBJ2-5
CDR3 DNA: TGTGCCAGCGGCGGAGACAGCTTTGGGCAAGAGACCCAGTACTTC
CDR3 protein: CASGGDSFGQETQYF

V gene: TRBV3-1
clone size: many
D gene: NA
J gene: TRBJ1-5
CDR3 DNA: TGTGCCAGCAGCCAAGATTCGGGTTTTGGACAGCCCCAGCATTTT
CDR3 protein: CASSQDSGFGQPQHF

V gene: TRBV28
clone size: many
D gene: NA
J gene: TRBJ2-2
CDR3 DNA: TGTGCCAGCAGAACTCAACCGGGGTACGGGGAGCTGTTTTTT
CDR3 protein: CASRTQPGYGELFF

V gene: TRBV20-1
clone size: NA
D gene: NA
J gene: TRBJ2-5
CDR3 DNA: TGCAGTGCCGTGTCCTCTACCCCGGGGGAGACCCAGTACTTC
CDR3 protein: CSAVSSTPGETQYF

V gene: TRBV27
clone size: NA
D gene: TRBD1
J gene: TRBJ2-7
CDR3 DNA: TGTGCCAGCAGTTTCCGACAGGGTATCTCCTACGAGCAGTACTTC
CDR3 protein: CASSFRQGISYEQYF

V gene: TRBV6-2/TRBV6-3
clone size: NA
D gene: NA
J gene: TRBJ2-7
CDR3 DNA: TGTGCCAGCAGTTACCGTATCACAGGGAACGAGCAGTACTTC
CDR3 protein: CASSYRITGNEQYF

V gene: TRBV28
clone size: many
D gene: TRBD1
J gene: TRBJ2-7
CDR3 DNA: TGTGCCAGCAAGGGACAGGGCCCTTTTTGGTACGAGCAGTACTTC
CDR3 protein: CASKGQGPFWYEQYF

V gene: TRBV9
clone size: many
D gene: NA
J gene: TRBJ1-1
CDR3 DNA: TGTGCCAGCAGCGTAGTATTGCGCGCTGAAGCTTTCTTT
CDR3 protein: CASSVVLRAEAFF

V gene: TRBV6-1
clone size: many
D gene: NA
J gene: TRBJ1-1
CDR3 DNA: TGTGCCAGCAAAACAGGCATCGCTATGAACACTGAAGCTTTCTTT
CDR3 protein: CASKTGIAMNTEAFF

V gene: TRBV28
clone size: few
D gene: NA
J gene: TRBJ1-1
CDR3 DNA: TGTGCCAGCAGTTCACAGGGAATTGTGACTGAAGCTTTCTTT
CDR3 protein: CASSSQGIVTEAFF

V gene: TRBV30
clone size: NA
D gene: NA
J gene: TRBJ1-1
CDR3 DNA: TGTGCCTGGAGTGTGTCGGTAAGGGGGTGGGACACTGAAGCTTTCTTT
CDR3 protein: CAWSVSVRGWDTEAFF

V gene: TRBV30
clone size: few
D gene: TRBD1
J gene: TRBJ2-5
CDR3 DNA: TGTGCCTGGAGTACCGCAGGGGGCTGGGAGACCCAGTACTTC
CDR3 protein: CAWSTAGGWETQYF

V gene: TRBV27
clone size: many
D gene: NA
J gene: TRBJ1-1
CDR3 DNA: TGTGCCAGCAGTTTACTCTTTGGGCCAGACTACATGAACACTGAAGCTTTCTTT
CDR3 protein: CASSLLFGPDYMNTEAFF

V gene: TRBV6-2/TRBV6-3
clone size: many
D gene: NA
J gene: TRBJ1-2
CDR3 DNA: TGTGCCAGCAGCCCGACTTTGGACAGCTATGGCTACACCTTC
CDR3 protein: CASSPTLDSYGYTF

V gene: TRBV6-1
clone size: few
D gene: TRBD2
J gene: TRBJ2-5
CDR3 DNA: TGTGCCAGCACCCCGGGACTAAACCCTCGGGAGACCCAGTACTTC
CDR3 protein: CASTPGLNPRETQYF

V gene: TRBV6-5
clone size: many
D gene: TRBD1
J gene: TRBJ2-7
CDR3 DNA: TGTGCCAGCAGTTCCCTCCGGACAGGGGAAAAGACCTACGAGCAGTACTTC
CDR3 protein: CASSSLRTGEKTYEQYF

V gene: TRBV6-5
clone size: many
D gene: NA
J gene: TRBJ1-2
CDR3 DNA: TGTGCCAGCAGTTCCTTCCTCGGGGGCTACACCTTC
CDR3 protein: CASSSFLGGYTF

V gene: TRBV28
clone size: many
D gene: NA
J gene: TRBJ2-7
CDR3 DNA: TGTGCCTGCAGTTTAGGGCAGGGGGGTGTCGAGCAGTACTTC
CDR3 protein: CACSLGQGGVEQYF

V gene: TRBV10-3
clone size: NA
D gene: NA
J gene: TRBJ2-5
CDR3 DNA: TGTGCCATCAGTGAGCATGAGGGGAGCCGTTTGGAGACCCAGTACTTC
CDR3 protein: CAISEHEGSRLETQYF

V gene: TRBV28
clone size: many
D gene: NA
J gene: TRBJ1-6
CDR3 DNA: TGTGCCAGCAGATCGCGAAGTCCGTGGGATTCACCCCTCCACTTT
CDR3 protein: CASRSRSPWDSPLHF

V gene: TRBV6-5
clone size: NA
D gene: NA
J gene: TRBJ2-7
CDR3 DNA: TGTGCCAGCAGTTACGGACGGAGCTCCTACGAGCAGTACTTC
CDR3 protein: CASSYGRSSYEQYF

V gene: TRBV12-3/TRBV12-4
clone size: many
D gene: NA
J gene: TRBJ1-1
CDR3 DNA: TGTGCCAGCAGTTCGGGACTGCTCACTGAAGCTTTCTTT
CDR3 protein: CASSSGLLTEAFF

V gene: TRBV28
clone size: many
D gene: NA
J gene: TRBJ2-5
CDR3 DNA: TGTGCCAGCAGTTTTTCCCCTTTAGGAAAGAGACAAGAGACCCAGTACTTC
CDR3 protein: CASSFSPLGKRQETQYF

V gene: TRBV5-1
clone size: few
D gene: NA
J gene: TRBJ2-7
CDR3 DNA: TGCGCCAGCAGCGAGACGACTACTTCCTACGAGCAGTACTTC
CDR3 protein: CASSETTTSYEQYF